Listed below are T cell receptor beta chains from one sample, sequenced in a study of beta chain features in type 1 diabetes. This table comes from immunoSEQ multiplex PCR, and its TCRdb copy is limited to in-frame clones, with some not included. Here the sample spans hundreds of thousands of clones, more than 11% being singletons. The specimen sequenced was naive CD4+ T cells from blood. The receptors stem from a man aged 25-45 years in good health. Both conserved end residues are part of each CDR3. The D gene is left open where the match is weak. The size field is filled for only some rows; it gives once, few, many or a size class.

>TRBV30|TRBJ1-2|TRBD1|.
CAWSRQGAFNGYTF
TGTGCCTGGTCTCGGCAGGGGGCCTTTAATGGCTACACCTTC
>TRBV27|TRBJ1-2|.|.
CASSLTGPYGYTF
TGTGCCAGCAGCCTTACAGGGCCCTATGGCTACACCTTC
>TRBV30|TRBJ2-3|.|.
CAWSSTGTQYF
TGTGCCTGGAGTTCTACAGGTACACAGTATTTT
>TRBV5-4|TRBJ2-3|TRBD2|few
CASSLLSGVVDTQYF
TGTGCCAGCAGCTTGCTGAGCGGGGTGGTAGATACGCAGTATTTT
>TRBV4-1|TRBJ2-3|.|.
CASSPQGPDTQYF
TGCGCCAGCAGCCCACAGGGTCCAGATACGCAGTATTTT
>TRBV11-2|TRBJ2-7|.|.
CASSPYRYEQYF
TGTGCCAGCAGCCCTTATCGCTACGAGCAGTACTTC
>TRBV7-9|TRBJ2-3|.|few
CASSQSGGTQYF
TGTGCCAGCAGTCAATCCGGGGGTACGCAGTATTTT
>TRBV2|TRBJ1-5|.|few
CASSVMGTGRQPQHF
TGTGCCAGCAGTGTCATGGGGACCGGGAGACAGCCCCAGCATTTT
>TRBV29-1|TRBJ1-2|.|few
CSGERDLSSEGYTF
TGCAGCGGTGAGAGGGATTTGAGTAGTGAGGGCTACACCTTC
>TRBV30|TRBJ2-1|TRBD2|few
CAWSVTEAGGKFF
TGTGCCTGGAGTGTGACCGAAGCGGGAGGGAAGTTCTTC
>TRBV4-3|TRBJ2-3|TRBD2|.
CASSQAGLAGDPTDTQYF
TGCGCCAGCAGCCAAGCCGGGCTAGCGGGAGACCCCACAGATACGCAGTATTTT
>TRBV6-1|TRBJ2-1|TRBD2|.
CASNLAGGSYNEQFF
TGTGCCAGCAATTTAGCGGGAGGATCATACAATGAGCAGTTCTTC
>TRBV27|TRBJ2-3|.|.
CASKSRVLLTDTQYF
TGTGCCAGCAAGAGCCGGGTCCTCCTCACAGATACGCAGTATTTT
>TRBV25-1|TRBJ2-1|TRBD1|.
CASGYRGLGPFF
TGTGCCAGCGGTTACAGGGGGCTCGGACCGTTCTTC
>TRBV5-1|TRBJ2-7|.|few
CASSPASSSYEQYF
TGCGCCAGCAGCCCCGCTAGCAGCTCCTACGAGCAGTACTTC
>TRBV9|TRBJ2-1|.|.
CASSVALGVVEQFF
TGTGCCAGCAGCGTAGCATTGGGGGTAGTTGAGCAGTTCTTC
>TRBV10-3|TRBJ2-3|.|few
CAISVGRGTDTQYF
TGTGCCATCAGTGTCGGGCGGGGCACAGATACGCAGTATTTT
>TRBV25-1|TRBJ1-1|.|.
CASSGIQGYTEAFF
TGTGCCAGCAGTGGTATTCAGGGATATACTGAAGCTTTCTTT
>TRBV25-1|TRBJ2-1|TRBD2|.
CASDSGLSYNEQFF
TGTGCCAGCGATAGCGGGCTCTCCTACAATGAGCAGTTCTTC
>TRBV4-2|TRBJ2-1|TRBD2|few
CASSQDETSGKQFF
TGTGCCAGCAGCCAAGATGAGACTAGCGGGAAGCAGTTCTTC
>TRBV19|TRBJ2-1|.|.
CASSIGGTLYNEQFF
TGTGCCAGTAGTATCGGTGGGACTCTCTACAATGAGCAGTTCTTC
>TRBV27|TRBJ2-2|.|.
CASSPGQPGELFF
TGTGCCAGCAGTCCAGGACAGCCCGGGGAGCTGTTTTTT
>TRBV5-4|TRBJ2-3|.|.
CASSKWTDTQYF
TGTGCCAGCTCGAAGTGGACAGATACGCAGTATTTT
>TRBV19|TRBJ1-6|TRBD1|few
CASTGQGPRSSPLHF
TGTGCCAGTACCGGACAGGGGCCTCGCTCTTCACCCCTCCACTTT
>TRBV5-4|TRBJ2-5|.|.
CASSLQNQETQYF
TGTGCCAGCAGCTTGCAGAACCAAGAGACCCAGTACTTC
>TRBV21-1|TRBJ2-3|.|many
CASPLAATSTDTQYF
TGTGCCAGTCCACTAGCGGCGACTAGCACAGATACGCAGTATTTT
>TRBV14|TRBJ1-5|.|few
CASSQGGTSNQPQHF
TGTGCCAGCAGCCAAGGAGGAACTAGCAATCAGCCCCAGCATTTT
>TRBV29-1|TRBJ2-1|.|.
CSVDRPGGVQFF
TGCAGCGTTGATCGGCCTGGAGGCGTGCAGTTCTTC
>TRBV7-6|TRBJ2-5|.|.
CASSLVWEQETQYF
TGTGCCAGCAGCTTAGTATGGGAACAAGAGACCCAGTACTTC
>TRBV7-9|TRBJ2-5|.|few
CASSLGPSGQSRTHF
TGTGCCAGCAGCTTAGGGCCTAGTGGACAGTCAAGGACGCACTTC
>TRBV5-1|TRBJ1-2|.|few
CASSLSGASNYGYTF
TGCGCCAGCAGCTTATCGGGGGCATCTAACTATGGCTACACCTTC
>TRBV5-4|TRBJ1-1|TRBD1|few
CASSPGTEPTAFF
TGTGCCAGCAGCCCTGGGACAGAGCCCACAGCTTTCTTT
>TRBV28|TRBJ1-5|TRBD1|few
CASSLRTGGIGNQPQHF
TGTGCCAGCAGTTTGAGGACAGGGGGGATTGGCAATCAGCCCCAGCATTTT
>TRBV2|TRBJ2-7|.|.
CASSGGRTYEQYF
TGTGCCAGCAGTGGGGGCCGAACATACGAGCAGTACTTC
>TRBV18|TRBJ2-5|.|few
CASSPGAGTRRETQYF
TGTGCCAGCTCACCAGGGGCGGGCACCCGCCGAGAGACCCAGTACTTC
>TRBV13|TRBJ2-7|.|.
CASSPRGAKSYEQYF
TGTGCCAGCAGCCCCCGAGGGGCGAAGAGCTACGAGCAGTACTTC
>TRBV7-2|TRBJ2-3|TRBD1|few
CASNPQGAPTDTQYF
TGTGCCAGCAACCCCCAGGGGGCCCCCACAGATACGCAGTATTTT
>TRBV14|TRBJ1-2|.|few
CASSQSSSVGYTF
TGTGCCAGCAGCCAATCCTCTTCGGTAGGGTACACCTTC
>TRBV5-4|TRBJ1-1|.|few
CASSPSRMMNTEAFF
TGTGCCAGCAGCCCGTCGAGGATGATGAACACTGAAGCTTTCTTT
>TRBV30|TRBJ2-1|.|.
CAWSEGWSYNEQFF
TGTGCCTGGAGTGAAGGTTGGAGCTACAATGAGCAGTTCTTC
>TRBV2|TRBJ1-2|.|few
CASSTTESGYGYTF
TGTGCCAGCAGCACGACAGAGTCGGGCTATGGCTACACCTTC
>TRBV6-6|TRBJ1-1|.|.
CASSLQTGNTEAFF
TGTGCCAGCAGCCTGCAAACAGGGAACACTGAAGCTTTCTTT